The present entry profiles one TCR beta chain with its context. Germline V CDR1 and CDR2: MNHNY, SVGAGI (reference sequence). The CDR3 extends over 15 amino acids. The ends were cut back, 2 bases at V and 0 bases at J, with 8 bases in the middle. The data stem from a study of blood T cells in healthy people across ages. Using a J-beta primer mix together with a sample-barcoded 5' primer, a second PCR was run for roughly 6 to 12 cycles. A single record per CDR3 protein comes from TCRdb applying MiXCR to the 5' RACE reads. The sample has 1.5 million to 2 million distinct CDR3 sequences; around 36% are singletons.

Material: blood. The V call is TRBV6-6, the J call TRBJ2-1, with a possible D match to TRBD2 (5 bases). This TCR was recovered from a woman aged 25 to 39 in good health. DNA for the CDR3: TGTGCCAGCAGTTACGCCCGGGACTCCTACAATGAGCAGTTCTTC. It specifies CASSYARDSYNEQFF.